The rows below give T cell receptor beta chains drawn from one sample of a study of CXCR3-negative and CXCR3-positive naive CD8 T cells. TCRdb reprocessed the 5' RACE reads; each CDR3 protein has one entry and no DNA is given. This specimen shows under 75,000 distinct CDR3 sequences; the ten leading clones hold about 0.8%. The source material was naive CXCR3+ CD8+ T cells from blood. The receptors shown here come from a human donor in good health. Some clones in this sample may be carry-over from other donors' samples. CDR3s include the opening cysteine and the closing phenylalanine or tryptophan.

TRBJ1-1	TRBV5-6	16	CASSLVRGPPNTEAFF
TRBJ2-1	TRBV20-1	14	CSADLNRGGNEQFF
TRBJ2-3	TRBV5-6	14	CASSLGRTTDTQYF
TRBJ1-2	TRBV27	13	CASSPTGGYGYTF
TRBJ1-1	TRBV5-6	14	CASSLVAAGTEAFF
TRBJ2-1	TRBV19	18	CASRRWGGGDRAYNEQFF
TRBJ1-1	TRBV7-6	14	CASSFDQGNTEAFF
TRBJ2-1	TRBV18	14	CASSHRDRRDEQFF
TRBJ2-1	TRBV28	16	CASSSARGQRLYGYTF
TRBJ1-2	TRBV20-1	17	CSASYPSTGGGDYGYTF
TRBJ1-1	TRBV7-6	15	CASSLGPTPNTEAFF
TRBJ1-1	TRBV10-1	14	CASSEREGSDEAFF
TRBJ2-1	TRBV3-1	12	CASSQDFNEQFF
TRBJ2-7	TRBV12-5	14	CASGSGLSSYEQYF
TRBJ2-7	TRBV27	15	CASSSQGGVAYEQYF
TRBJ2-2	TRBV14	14	CASSQAQGAGELFF
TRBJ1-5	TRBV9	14	CASSLDGVGQPQHF
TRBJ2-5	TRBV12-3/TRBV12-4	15	CASSKPVGGEETQYF
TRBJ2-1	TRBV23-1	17	CASSQNYRRVSYNEQFF
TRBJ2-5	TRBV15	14	CATSRGQVQETQYF
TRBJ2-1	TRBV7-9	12	CASSLLTDEQFF
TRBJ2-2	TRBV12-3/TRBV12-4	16	CASSLAPGLHTGELFF
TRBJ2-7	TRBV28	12	CASMRGSYEQYF
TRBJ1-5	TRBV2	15	CASSEAGIVNQPQHF
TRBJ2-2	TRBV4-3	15	CASSQDRGLTGELFF
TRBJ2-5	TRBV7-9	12	CASSFNQETQYF
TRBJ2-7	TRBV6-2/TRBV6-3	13	CASSYSIRGEQYF
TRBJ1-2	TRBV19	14	CASFNRDLHQGYTF
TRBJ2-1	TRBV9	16	CASSAEGGQGSNEQFF
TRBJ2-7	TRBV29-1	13	CSVGLTGGYEQYF
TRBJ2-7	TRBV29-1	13	CSVERTGGYEQYF
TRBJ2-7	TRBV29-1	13	CSVAGQGPYEQYF
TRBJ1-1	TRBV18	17	CASSPRDSWEGNTEAFF
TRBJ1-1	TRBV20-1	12	CSFWRGDTEAFF
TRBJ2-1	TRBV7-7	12	CASSLEVDEQFF
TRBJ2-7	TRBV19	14	CASSQQDVSYEQYF
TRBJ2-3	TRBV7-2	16	CASSLGLLAVTDTQYF
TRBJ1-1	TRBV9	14	CASSSSSGYTEAFF
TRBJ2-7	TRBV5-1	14	CASSLEGPTYEQYF
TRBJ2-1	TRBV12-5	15	CASGPPDGLNNEQFF
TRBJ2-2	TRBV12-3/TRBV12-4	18	CASSLIGQGGVDTGELFF
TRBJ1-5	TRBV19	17	CASELGTATGSNQPQHF
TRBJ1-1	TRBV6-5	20	CASSYDRIVGHPRGNTEAFF
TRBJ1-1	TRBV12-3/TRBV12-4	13	CASTPGQNTEAFF
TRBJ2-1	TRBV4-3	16	CASSQDWQGAYNEQFF
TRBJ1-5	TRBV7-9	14	CASSLGGVHQPQHF
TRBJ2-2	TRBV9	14	CASSGGLNTGELFF
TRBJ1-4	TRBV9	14	CASSATGTGEKLFF
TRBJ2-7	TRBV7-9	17	CASSLSGQDSFSYEQYF